This paragraph covers one TCR beta chain sequence. Each CDR3 protein is one row after TCRdb ran MiXCR on the RT-PCR reads. The sample contains about 210,000 distinct CDR3 sequences, around two fifths of which appear only once. The length of the CDR3 is 14 residues. Trimming cost V 7 bases and J 4 bases, with 11 bases left between them. This entry is derived from a study of patients and donors after allogeneic stem cell transplantation. V is TRBV12-3 or TRBV12-4 and J is TRBJ1-6; TRBD1 is a possible D gene (6 bases). This sequence originates from a human donor who was either an allogeneic HSCT recipient or a stem cell or donor lymphocyte infusion donor (not recorded which). It is not recorded whose cells these are; they may come from a transplant donor. The specimen was blood, either unsorted or a sorted T cell fraction (not recorded which). The DNA for the CDR3 is TGTGCCAGCAACCTCAGGGGATATAATTCACCCCTCCACTTT. Amino acids: CASNLRGYNSPLHF.